A selection of T cell receptor beta chains follows, all from one sample in a study of shared clonotypes between healthy human individuals. Libraries were prepared by immunoSEQ multiplex PCR; TCRdb keeps only in-frame clonotypes and omits some of them. The repertoire holds roughly 1 million clones, with about 77% as singletons. The sample taken for sequencing was memory CD4+ T cells sorted from blood. The receptors were sampled from a young man in good health. CDR3s include the opening cysteine and the closing phenylalanine or tryptophan.

15,TRBV15,CATSRDTGGFYEQYF
17,TRBV27,CASILIPSPQGYNEQFF
14,TRBV5-1,CASSLGGDGNTIYF
15,TRBV6-6,CASIRTQRRDTEAFF
15,TRBV10-3,CAIRGGTGDNSPLHF
16,TRBV5-6,CASSLGLSSYNSPLHF
16,TRBV5-4,CASSLGGGNGGNEQFF
15,TRBV19,CASSIGGAGANVLTF
18,TRBV7-2,CASNKKGIAGGSRDTQYF
15,TRBV6-6,CASRATVKRDTEAFF
16,TRBV5-1,CASSVGTSGVSGELFF
15,TRBV7-7,CASSLKTGRQETQYF
16,TRBV19,CASSPSGLIAKNIQYF
15,TRBV6-1,CASSGGGQSNSPLHF
14,TRBV9,CASSPYSTTGELFF
14,TRBV9,CASSPRTGEYGYTF
14,TRBV29-1,CSVGGRGKGQPQHF
15,TRBV6-5,CASSPSRQVLYGYTF
12,TRBV29-1,CSVDTLDYGYTF
17,TRBV18,CASSPPGSGTSYNEQFF
15,TRBV5-1,CASSLGGGPEETQYF
13,TRBV30,CAWSGSGANVLTF
19,TRBV2,CASSGGGRWGMGGANVLTF
16,TRBV5-4,CASSEELAGGVNEQFF
16,TRBV4-1,CASSQDQGASGNTIYF
13,TRBV19,CASRQGSADTQYF
17,TRBV28,CASSHNRGFGVYNEQFF
14,TRBV5-1,CASTTEQASYEQYF
15,TRBV6-6,CASSTDRGLLYEQYF
18,TRBV6-1,CASSEARRTGKGNQPQHF
19,TRBV5-4,CASSLDNPRGRGGRTEAFF
13,TRBV7-2,CASSYRANTEAFF
17,TRBV30,CAGTGTALISSGNTIYF
15,TRBV7-9,CASSLRVGADNEQFF
14,TRBV30,CASRLETATYEQYF
15,TRBV6-5,CASSWDTGSNSPLHF
13,TRBV2,CASSGTGTQPQHF
15,TRBV18,CASSPAREVGQPQHF
13,TRBV30,CAWCSSGNQPQHF